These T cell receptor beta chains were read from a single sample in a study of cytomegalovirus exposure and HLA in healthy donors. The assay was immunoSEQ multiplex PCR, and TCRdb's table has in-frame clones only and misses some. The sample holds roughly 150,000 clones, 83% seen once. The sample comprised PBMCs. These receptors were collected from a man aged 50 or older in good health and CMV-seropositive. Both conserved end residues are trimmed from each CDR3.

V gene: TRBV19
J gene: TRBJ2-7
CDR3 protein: ASSSGGRGEQY

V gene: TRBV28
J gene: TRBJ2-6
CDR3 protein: ASSLLAGSSGANVLT

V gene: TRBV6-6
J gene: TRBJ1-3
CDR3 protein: ASSYLPGGTGNTIY

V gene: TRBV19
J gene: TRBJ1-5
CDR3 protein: ASSLTGDQPQH

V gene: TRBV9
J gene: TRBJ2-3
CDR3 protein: ASSAPAAGGFTDTQY

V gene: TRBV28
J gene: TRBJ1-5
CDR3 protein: ASSFSPYSNQPQH

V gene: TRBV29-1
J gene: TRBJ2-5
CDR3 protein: SAGLAGGPTETQY

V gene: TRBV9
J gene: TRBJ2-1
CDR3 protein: ASSETGTSYNEQF

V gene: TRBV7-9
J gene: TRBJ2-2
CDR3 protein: ASSLVGGHLNTGELF

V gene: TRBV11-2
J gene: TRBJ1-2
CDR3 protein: ASSRLRGSNYGYT

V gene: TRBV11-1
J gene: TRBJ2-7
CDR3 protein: ASSTTDTYEQY

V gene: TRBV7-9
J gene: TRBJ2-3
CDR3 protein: ASSLPQGALEDTQY

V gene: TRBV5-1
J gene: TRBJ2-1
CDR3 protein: ASSLEPGFNDGNEQF

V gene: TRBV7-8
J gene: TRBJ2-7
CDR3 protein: ASSLIFPSGGTSEAYEQY